This paragraph reports one TCR beta chain. Its antigen is as yet unknown. The data are from a study of T-cell reconstitution after alpha-beta-depleted transplantation in children. Regarding the study as a whole: As was reported, about two months after transplant, alpha-beta T cells came from several hundred expanded graft clones. Surviving recipient T cells and thymic progenitors accounted for the high day-60 TCRbeta diversity observed in some patients.

Molecular barcoding with unique molecular identifiers was used for the TCRbeta library. TCRdb independently ran MiXCR on the PCR reads; one entry per CDR3 protein. The table includes some 600,000 distinct CDR3 sequences, 10% to 15% detected once. CDR3 length: 15 residues. Trimming removed 5 bases at V and 4 bases at J, with 16 bases between. The V gene's germline CDR1 is SGHDN and CDR2 FVKESK. The chain recombines TRBV14 with TRBJ2-3; D could derive from TRBD1 or TRBD2 (6 bases each). Sequencing was performed on PBMCs, mostly from graft donor cells, taken 360 days after TCRalphabeta/CD19-depleted stem cell transplant. This receptor was taken from a male patient between 10 and 17 years old who had a stem cell transplant for acute myeloid leukemia, so the T cells may come from the graft donor. Written as DNA, the CDR3 is TGTGCCAGCAGCAAAAGTGGGGGGCTCGCAGATACGCAGTATTTT. Translating it yields CASSKSGGLADTQYF.